The TCR beta chain described here comes from a study of blood T cell repertoires in COVID-19. Seattle patient enrollment occurred during active infection, with longitudinal follow-up thereafter. Original methodology: Estimated nucleated cell counts came from reference gene primer amplification. Data came from immunoSEQ multiplex PCR; TCRdb stores just in-frame clones and leaves some out. For V, J and clone size, that table is used; D and trimming come from the DNA. The data hold fewer than 250,000 clones, with more than 70% observed a single time. Trimming took 8 bases from V and 5 from J; bases not matched to a gene: 5. The CDR3 totals 13 residues. Germline CDR1 reads LGHDT; CDR2 reads YNNKEL (reference sequence).

This clonotype was sampled from a woman of 80 years or more with COVID-19, enrolled during active disease. The chain has TRBV3-1 (or the pseudogene TRBV3-2) and TRBJ1-4; 7 bases are shared with TRBD1. The specimen sequenced was peripheral blood. The CDR3 reads CASEGRGNEKLFF. CDR3 DNA: TGTGCCAGCGAAGGCAGGGGGAATGAAAAACTGTTTTTT.